This TCR beta chain was obtained from a study of Ad26.COV2.S vaccination and SARS-CoV-2 variants. The treatment here: some 20 received Ad26.COV2.S at low or high dose, single or two shots; about 5 received placebo; per-sample allocation not given. After the first vaccine or placebo injection, samples were drawn on day 63. Repertoires were generated with immunoSEQ multiplex PCR, while TCRdb's copy carries only in-frame clones and drops some. In the table there are around 450,000 clones, roughly 87% of which are singletons. The germline V and J ends were trimmed by 4 bases and 4 bases, with 20 bases remaining between them. The CDR3 runs 18 residues. Germline loops: CDR1 SGHVS, CDR2 FQNEAQ. The study's findings and limits: Ad26.COV2.S recipients had broader spike-specific TCRs (P = 0.0014). Post-vaccination breadth of spike-specific CD8+ and CD4+ T cell responses was reportedly substantial. Non-spike TCR breadth did not differ much between vaccine and placebo recipients. Researchers cautioned that TCR breadth and depth analyses may have underestimated total T cell responses.

Concerning this clone: Antigen specificity is unknown.

The rearrangement joins TRBV7-8 to TRBJ2-6, with D unclear. The specimen comprised peripheral blood, sampled in a trial of Ad26.COV2.S vaccine versus placebo. The receptor was isolated from a person between 18 and 60 years old who received the Ad26.COV2.S COVID-19 vaccine or a placebo. This CDR3 reads CASSSHGRSPSGANVLTF. Written as DNA, the CDR3 is TGTGCCAGCAGCTCACACGGAAGATCCCCTTCAGGGGCCAACGTCCTGACTTTC.